The 32 T cell receptor beta chains listed next were all sequenced from one sample in a study of siplizumab effects on memory and regulatory T cells. TCRdb keeps only in-frame clones here, not all; method: immunoSEQ multiplex PCR. Of about 110,000 clones listed, 80% to 95% were seen once; the top ten hold approximately 1.2%. The specimen was CD4+ T cells sorted from blood. The receptors derive from a human donor in good health.

This rearrangement joins TRBV5-4 to TRBJ2-3; D might be TRBD2 (7 bases). The germline V and J ends were trimmed by 2 bases and 3 bases, with 16 bases remaining between them. The CDR3 covers 16 residues. Germline-derived CDR1 and CDR2 are SGHNT and YYREEE (reference sequence). CDR3 region: CASSFLGGGRTDTQYF. The DNA for the CDR3 is TGTGCCAGCAGCTTTTTAGGGGGGGGTCGGACAGATACGCAGTATTTT.

The genes are TRBV5-1 and TRBJ2-1; D perhaps matches TRBD1 (5 bases). CDR1 and CDR2 (germline): SGHRS, YFSETQ. The V and J ends lost 2 bases and 5 bases respectively, with 11 bases between them. The CDR3 totals 14 residues. The DNA of the CDR3 is TGCGCCAGCAGCTTAGGGGCTTTGGACAATGAGCAGTTCTTC. Its protein product is CASSLGALDNEQFF.

The J gene is TRBJ2-1, the V gene TRBV2; weak D call: TRBD2 (6 bases). Trimming took off 6 bases at V and 7 bases at J, with 19 bases between the two ends. The CDR3 spans 15 residues. Germline CDR1 is SNHLY and CDR2 is FYNNEI. The CDR3 is CASRNQTRGRNEQFF. In DNA, the CDR3 is TGTGCCAGCAGAAACCAGACTAGGGGAAGGAATGAGCAGTTCTTC.

J is TRBJ1-1 and V is TRBV18; the D is unclear. This CDR3 is 13 amino acids long. The V and J ends lost 3 bases and 4 bases respectively, with 9 bases between them. Germline V lookup: CDR1 KGHSH, CDR2 LQKENI. The CDR3 DNA reads as TGTGCCAGCTCACCCGGGGAGATCACTGAAGCTTTCTTT. It encodes CASSPGEITEAFF.

This clone was found a few times. The genes are TRBV5-8 and TRBJ1-3; D is undetermined. This CDR3 comprises 14 residues. The V end was cut by 8 bases, the J end by 7 bases, with 19 bases between. Germline V gives CDR1 SGHTS, CDR2 YDEGEE. This CDR3 reads CASLPGFGRNTIYF. The CDR3 DNA is TGTGCCAGTCTCCCCGGCTTCGGTAGGAACACCATATATTTT.

The rearrangement links TRBV7-9 to TRBJ2-7; possibly TRBD1 for D (6 bases). CDR3 length: 13 residues. The V gene's germline CDR1 is SEHNR and CDR2 FQNEAQ (reference sequence). V lost 5 bases, J lost 3 bases, and 11 bases lay in between. The CDR3 nucleotides read TGTGCCAGCAGCCGGGACATCCGCTACGAGCAGTACTTC. It translates to CASSRDIRYEQYF.

The J gene is TRBJ2-1, the V gene TRBV2; TRBD1 or TRBD2 may be the D gene (5 bases each). The V end lost 11 bases, the J end lost 7 bases, and 30 bases lay between the germline ends. CDR1 is SNHLY and CDR2 is FYNNEI in the germline V gene. This CDR3 is built from 17 residues. CDR3 sequence reads: CAVDPPEKGTVGNEQFF. In nucleotides, the CDR3 is TGTGCCGTCGACCCCCCCGAGAAGGGGACGGTGGGTAATGAGCAGTTCTTC.

The rearrangement joins TRBV18 to TRBJ2-5, with 7 nucleotides matching TRBD1. CDR1 and CDR2 (germline): KGHSH, LQKENI. The V and J ends lost 5 bases and 2 bases, in that order; junction bases with no gene match: 11. The CDR3 consists of 16 residues. CDR3 nucleotides: TGTGCCAGCTCAGCCTACACAGGGGCCAAACAAGAGACCCAGTACTTC. It is translated as CASSAYTGAKQETQYF. Full variable domain (rest looked up from reference TRBV18 and TRBJ2-5): NAGVMQNPRHLVRRRGQEARLRCSPMKGHSHVYWYRQLPEEGLKFMVYLQKENIIDESGMPKERFSAEFPKEGPSILRIQQVVRGDSAAYFCASSAYTGAKQETQYFGPGTRLLVL.

This clone appeared once. The chain joins TRBV7-9 to TRBJ1-3, with 7 nucleotides matching TRBD1. The V and J ends lost 4 bases and 1 base, in that order; junction bases with no gene match: 1. CDR1 and CDR2 from the germline V gene are SEHNR and FQNEAQ (reference sequence). This CDR3 region has 14 residues. The CDR3: CASSSGGSGNTIYF. The CDR3 DNA sequence: TGTGCCAGCAGCTCAGGGGGGTCTGGAAACACCATATATTTT.

This chain uses TRBV29-1 with TRBJ2-7, with D hard to call. The CDR3 totals 13 residues. The V gene's germline CDR1 is SQVTM and CDR2 ANQGSEA. The V and J ends lost 7 bases and 0 bases respectively, with 13 bases between them. The CDR3 reads CSGVTPSSYEQYF. CDR3 bases: TGCAGCGGGGTGACGCCGAGCTCCTACGAGCAGTACTTC.

The rearrangement joins TRBV5-1 to TRBJ2-2; TRBD1 matches at 8 bases. V shed 0 bases, J shed 8 bases, and the junction held 6 bases outside the gene matches. CDR1 SGHRS and CDR2 YFSETQ come from the germline V gene. The CDR3 spans 15 residues. The CDR3, as DNA: TGCGCCAGCAGCTTGGGCAGGGGGCTAACAGGGGAGCTGTTTTTT. This translates into CASSLGRGLTGELFF.

The genes are TRBV6-1 and TRBJ1-5, with D maybe TRBD1 (6 bases). The V end was cut by 7 bases, the J end by 7 bases, with 17 bases between. The CDR3 length is 14 residues. CDR1 and CDR2 from the germline V gene are MNHNS and SASEGT. CDR3 DNA: TGTGCCAGCACCCCACCCAGGACAGACCAGCCCCAGCATTTT. Its protein is CASTPPRTDQPQHF.

The rearrangement uses TRBV5-1 and TRBJ1-5, with a tentative D call TRBD1 (6 bases). The CDR3 consists of 15 residues. The V and J ends lost 6 bases and 4 bases respectively, with 17 bases between them. The V gene's germline CDR1 is SGHRS and CDR2 YFSETQ. This chain's CDR3 is CASTPTGGWNQPQHF. The CDR3 DNA reads TGCGCCAGCACCCCTACGGGGGGCTGGAATCAGCCCCAGCATTTT.

The genes are TRBV11-2 and TRBJ2-5; 11 nucleotides line up with TRBD2. The junction had 20 bases not matched to a gene; V was cut back by 5 bases and J by 9 bases. Germline CDR1 reads SGHAT; CDR2 reads FQNNGV. The length of the CDR3 is 18 residues. The CDR3 spells CASSREPPGLAARGAQYF. The CDR3 bases are TGTGCCAGCAGCCGCGAGCCACCGGGACTAGCGGCACGAGGGGCCCAGTACTTC.

The chain combines TRBV2 with TRBJ1-5; the match to TRBD1 covers 9 bases. Unmatched junction bases numbered 4, after V lost 6 bases and J lost 7 bases. This CDR3 is built from 13 residues. Per the germline V gene, CDR1 is SNHLY and CDR2 is FYNNEI. The CDR3 nucleotides are TGTGCCAGCAGAGGGACAGGGCAGCAGCCCCAGCATTTT. Amino acid sequence: CASRGTGQQPQHF. Supplemented by reference TRBV2 and TRBJ1-5, the full variable domain reads EPEVTQTPSHQVTQMGQEVILRCVPISNHLYFYWYRQILGQKVEFLVSFYNNEISEKSEIFDDQFSVERPDGSNFTLKIRSTKLEDSAMYFCASRGTGQQPQHFGDGTRLSIL.

The rearrangement links TRBV7-2 to TRBJ2-1; 10 nucleotides match TRBD2. This CDR3 spans 17 amino acids. Germline V CDR1 and CDR2: SGHTA, FQGNSA. V lost 5 bases, J lost 1 base, and 8 bases stayed unmatched. CDR3: CASSRSSGSYSYNEQFF. CDR3 nucleotides: TGTGCCAGCAGCCGATCTAGCGGGAGCTATTCCTACAATGAGCAGTTCTTC. The complete variable domain, with remaining parts taken from reference TRBV7-2 and TRBJ2-1, reads GAGVSQSPSNKVTEKGKDVELRCDPISGHTALYWYRQSLGQGLEFLIYFQGNSAPDKSGLPSDRFSAERTGGSVSTLTIQRTQQEDSAVYLCASSRSSGSYSYNEQFFGPGTRLTVL.

This clone occurred once. This chain joins TRBV15 and TRBJ2-1; TRBD2 matches at 8 bases. J was trimmed by 2 bases and V by 1 base; bases with no gene match: 16. The CDR3 is 20 amino acids. Germline V gene sequence: CDR1 LNHNV, CDR2 YYDKDF (reference sequence). The CDR3 protein is CATSRAGPLPSGSAYNEQFF. In DNA, the CDR3 is TGTGCCACCAGCAGAGCCGGACCTCTACCAAGCGGGAGTGCCTACAATGAGCAGTTCTTC.

The V and J genes are TRBV5-1 and TRBJ2-2; D call uncertain. V lost 2 bases, J lost 1 base, and 6 bases lay in between. There are 14 residues in the CDR3. Germline loops: CDR1 SGHRS, CDR2 YFSETQ. The CDR3 sequence is CASSFDRNTGELFF. CDR3 sequence (DNA): TGCGCCAGCAGCTTTGACCGGAACACCGGGGAGCTGTTTTTT.

The chain links TRBV7-8 to TRBJ1-1, with D possibly being TRBD1 (5 bases). The V and J ends lost 8 bases and 6 bases respectively, with 13 bases between them. CDR1 and CDR2 (germline): SGHVS, FQNEAQ. CDR3 length: 12 amino acids. The CDR3 spells CASGRQKSEAFF. CDR3 nucleotide sequence: TGTGCCAGCGGTAGACAGAAGTCTGAAGCTTTCTTT.

V gene TRBV6-5 combines with J gene TRBJ1-4; possibly TRBD1 for D (5 bases). This CDR3 has 15 residues. V was pared by 7 bases and J by 5 bases, with 17 bases between. CDR1 MNHEY and CDR2 SVGAGI come from the germline V gene. The CDR3 coding sequence is TGTGCCAGCAAACGAGCAGGGCCTACCAATGAAAAACTGTTTTTT. As protein: CASKRAGPTNEKLFF.

This clone was seen only once. The chain recombines TRBV19 with TRBJ2-4; no reliable D call. Per germline, CDR1 LNHDA and CDR2 SQIVND (reference sequence). Trimming removed 3 bases at V and 3 bases at J, with 9 bases between. CDR3 length: 14 amino acids. In nucleotides, the CDR3 is TGTGCCAGTAGTATTTTTATGGGCAAAAACATTCAGTACTTC. It is translated as CASSIFMGKNIQYF.

This clone was detected once. The chain is built from TRBV10-3 and TRBJ2-7; D remains ambiguous. Germline assignment: CDR1 ENHRY and CDR2 SYGVKD. CDR3 size: 17 residues. V was clipped by 3 bases and J by 4 bases, with 22 bases between them. The CDR3 protein is CAISDLGISKGFYEQYF. For the CDR3, the DNA is TGTGCCATCAGTGATCTGGGTATTTCCAAAGGGTTTTACGAGCAGTACTTC.

The chain uses TRBV2 and TRBJ1-1; D gene ambiguous. The germline gives CDR1 SNHLY, CDR2 FYNNEI. CDR3 length equals 13 residues. The V end was cut by 7 bases, the J end by 1 base, with 10 bases between. The CDR3 loop is CASMSGGNTEAFF. The CDR3 coding sequence is TGTGCCAGCATGAGTGGAGGGAACACTGAAGCTTTCTTT.

This clone came up once. The chain uses TRBV7-2 and TRBJ1-4; a weak D match, TRBD1 (5 bases). CDR1 and CDR2 from the germline V gene are SGHTA and FQGNSA. This CDR3 is 13 amino acids long. Trimming took off 6 bases at V and 13 bases at J, with 18 bases between the two ends. The CDR3 nucleotides are TGTGCCAGCAGAACGGGACCCATCATAGGACTGTTTTTT. It is translated as CASRTGPIIGLFF.

There are a few counts of this clone. The J gene is TRBJ1-2, the V gene TRBV5-4; no clear D gene. In germline, CDR1 is SGHNT, CDR2 YYREEE (reference sequence). The CDR3 is made up of 12 amino acids. V shed 7 bases and J shed 5 bases, with 12 bases lying between them. The DNA for the CDR3 is TGTGCCAGCGGGCCTCTTGATTATGGCTACACCTTC. It specifies CASGPLDYGYTF.

V usage is TRBV6-6 and J usage is TRBJ1-2; TRBD1 aligns across 12 bases. CDR3 length: 13 residues. The trim removed 7 bases at V and 9 bases at J, leaving 6 bases unmatched. Germline CDR1 is MNHNY and CDR2 is SVGAGI (reference sequence). The CDR3 spells CASTGTGGMSYTF. As DNA, the CDR3 is TGTGCCAGCACCGGGACAGGGGGCATGAGCTACACCTTC.

This CDR3 is CASSPPAGARQETQYF. CDR3 coding DNA: TGTGCCAGCTCACCACCCGCCGGGGCCCGACAAGAGACCCAGTACTTC. The chain combines TRBV18 with TRBJ2-5, with D possibly being TRBD1 or TRBD2 (5 bases each). The germline V gene has CDR1 KGHSH and CDR2 LQKENI. This CDR3 contains 16 residues. With 0 bases removed from V and 2 bases from J, the gap between germline ends came to 13 bases. The full variable domain, its missing parts supplied by reference TRBV18 and TRBJ2-5, is NAGVMQNPRHLVRRRGQEARLRCSPMKGHSHVYWYRQLPEEGLKFMVYLQKENIIDESGMPKERFSAEFPKEGPSILRIQQVVRGDSAAYFCASSPPAGARQETQYFGPGTRLLVL.

This clone was observed a handful of times. The chain is built from TRBV6-5 and TRBJ2-3; D perhaps matches TRBD2 (6 bases). The CDR3 runs to 16 residues. The germline V gene encodes CDR1 MNHEY and CDR2 SVGAGI. Trimming cost V 4 bases and J 2 bases, with 16 bases left between them. The CDR3 region has the DNA TGTGCCAGCAGTTTACTCGGGGCGGGATCCACAGATACGCAGTATTTT. It codes for CASSLLGAGSTDTQYF.

This chain connects TRBV2 to TRBJ1-5; no clear D gene. The CDR3 is 15 amino acids. V lost 2 bases and J lost 1, with 9 bases in between. CDR1 SNHLY and CDR2 FYNNEI come from the germline V gene. CDR3 in amino acids: CASSERLASNQPQHF. The CDR3 DNA follows: TGTGCCAGCAGTGAAAGGTTGGCAAGCAATCAGCCCCAGCATTTT.

The chain employs TRBV7-9 and TRBJ1-2, with 9 bases fitting TRBD1. V shed 5 bases, J shed 8 bases, and the junction held 12 bases outside the gene matches. There are 15 residues in the CDR3. Germline V gives CDR1 SEHNR, CDR2 FQNEAQ (reference sequence). The CDR3 nucleotides are TGTGCCAGCAGCCCGGGGCCGGACAGGGGAACGGGCTACACCTTC. Its protein is CASSPGPDRGTGYTF.

This clone has more than one count but fewer than ten. V usage is TRBV6-6 and J usage is TRBJ2-1; D ambiguous. This CDR3 is built from 9 residues. The ends were cut back, 8 bases at V and 12 bases at J, with 8 bases in the middle. Germline-derived CDR1 and CDR2 are MNHNY and SVGAGI (reference sequence). The CDR3 DNA follows: TGTGCCAGCGGTGTAGGGCAGTTCTTC. It specifies CASGVGQFF.

The chain employs TRBV20-1 and TRBJ2-5; D remains unclear. This CDR3 region has 11 residues. Germline V lookup: CDR1 DFQATT, CDR2 SNEGSKA (reference sequence). V dropped 1 base and J dropped 5 bases, with 5 bases sitting between them. The CDR3 DNA is TGCAGTGCTAGAGGCGGCGAGACCCAGTACTTC. Its protein is CSARGGETQYF.